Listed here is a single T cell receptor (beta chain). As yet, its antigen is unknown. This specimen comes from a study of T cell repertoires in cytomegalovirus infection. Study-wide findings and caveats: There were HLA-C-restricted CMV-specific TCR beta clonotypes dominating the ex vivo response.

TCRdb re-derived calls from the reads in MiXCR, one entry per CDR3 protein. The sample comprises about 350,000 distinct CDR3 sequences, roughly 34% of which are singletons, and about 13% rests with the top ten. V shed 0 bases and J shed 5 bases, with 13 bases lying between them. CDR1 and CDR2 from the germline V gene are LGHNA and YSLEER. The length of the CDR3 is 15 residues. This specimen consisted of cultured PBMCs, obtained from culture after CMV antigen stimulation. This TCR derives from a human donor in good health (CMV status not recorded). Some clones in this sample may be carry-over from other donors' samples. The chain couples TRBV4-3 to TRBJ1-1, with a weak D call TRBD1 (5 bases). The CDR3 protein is CASSQDWDGLTEAFF. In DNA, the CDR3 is TGCGCCAGCAGCCAAGATTGGGACGGGTTAACTGAAGCTTTCTTT.